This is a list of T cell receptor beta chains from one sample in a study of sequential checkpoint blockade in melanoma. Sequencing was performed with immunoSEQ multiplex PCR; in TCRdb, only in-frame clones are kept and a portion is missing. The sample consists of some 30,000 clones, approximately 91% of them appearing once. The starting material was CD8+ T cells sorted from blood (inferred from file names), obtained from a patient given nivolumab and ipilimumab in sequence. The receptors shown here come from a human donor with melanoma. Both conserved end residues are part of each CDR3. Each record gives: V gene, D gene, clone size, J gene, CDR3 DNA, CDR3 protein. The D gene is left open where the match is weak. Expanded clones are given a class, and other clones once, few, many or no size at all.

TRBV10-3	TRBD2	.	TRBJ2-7	TGTGCCATCAGTGCCGCCACCAGCGGGAGTTTCACCTACGAGCAGTACTTC	CAISAATSGSFTYEQYF
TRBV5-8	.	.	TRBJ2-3	TGTGCCAGCACGGACAGATATCGGACAGATACGCAGTATTTT	CASTDRYRTDTQYF
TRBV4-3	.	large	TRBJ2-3	TGCGCCAGCAGCCAAGATCGAGTTGGAGTACGATATTTT	CASSQDRVGVRYF
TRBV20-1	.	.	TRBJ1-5	TGCAGTGCTAGATCAGGTCAGCCCCAGCATTTT	CSARSGQPQHF
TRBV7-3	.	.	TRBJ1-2	TGTGCCAGCAGCTCAGGGAATGGCTACACCTTC	CASSSGNGYTF
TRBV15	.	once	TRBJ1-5	TGTGCCACCAGCACCTTTATTGGCGGGGGGTCGGAACAGCCCCAGCATTTT	CATSTFIGGGSEQPQHF
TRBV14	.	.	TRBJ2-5	TGTGCCAGCAGCCAAGATGGTCAGAAAGAGACCCAGTACTTC	CASSQDGQKETQYF
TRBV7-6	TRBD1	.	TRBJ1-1	TGTGCCAGCAGTTCTGGACAGGGGAGGAACACTGAAGCTTTCTTT	CASSSGQGRNTEAFF
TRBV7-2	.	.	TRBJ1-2	TGTGCCAGCAGCTTCTCGCACCTATTAACTTATAACTATGGCTACACCTTC	CASSFSHLLTYNYGYTF
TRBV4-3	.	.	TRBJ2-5	TGCGCCAGCAGCCAAGGAGACTCCCAAGAGACCCAGTACTTC	CASSQGDSQETQYF
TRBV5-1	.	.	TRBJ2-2	TGCGCCAGCAGCTGGATCGGGGGGCTCACCGGGGAGCTGTTTTTT	CASSWIGGLTGELFF
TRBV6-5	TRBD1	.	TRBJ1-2	TGTGCCAGCAGTGAGGGGGCTTCGGGTGGCTACACCTTC	CASSEGASGGYTF
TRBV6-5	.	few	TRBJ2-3	TGTGCCAGCAGTGTTCTGGACAGTGATACGCAGTATTTT	CASSVLDSDTQYF
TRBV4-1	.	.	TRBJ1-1	TGCGCCAGCAGCTCCCCAGGGGCACGGACTGAAGCTTTCTTT	CASSSPGARTEAFF
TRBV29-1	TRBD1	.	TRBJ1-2	TGCAGCGTTGAAGATTGGGGGACAGGGGTCTATGGCTACACCTTC	CSVEDWGTGVYGYTF
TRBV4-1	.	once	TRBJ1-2	TGCGCCAGCAGCCAGGTCCCGGGGGACTATGGCTACACCTTC	CASSQVPGDYGYTF